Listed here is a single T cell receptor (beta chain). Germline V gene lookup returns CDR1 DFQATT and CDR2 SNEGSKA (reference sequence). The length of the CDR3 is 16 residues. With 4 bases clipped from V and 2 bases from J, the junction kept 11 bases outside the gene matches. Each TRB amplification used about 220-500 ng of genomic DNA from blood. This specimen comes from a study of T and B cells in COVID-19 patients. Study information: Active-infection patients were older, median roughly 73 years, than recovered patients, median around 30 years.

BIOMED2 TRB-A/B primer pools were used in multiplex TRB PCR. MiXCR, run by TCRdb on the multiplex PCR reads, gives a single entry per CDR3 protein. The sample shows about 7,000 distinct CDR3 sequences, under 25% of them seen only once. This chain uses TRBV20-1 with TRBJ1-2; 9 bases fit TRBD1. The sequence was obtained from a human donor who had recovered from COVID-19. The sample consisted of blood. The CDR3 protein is CSATQGAFIENYGYTF. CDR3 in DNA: TGCAGTGCTACACAGGGGGCCTTTATTGAGAACTATGGCTACACCTTC.